Listed below are T cell receptor beta chains from one sample, sequenced in a study of memory CD4+ T cells and cytomegalovirus serostatus. Repertoires were generated with immunoSEQ multiplex PCR, while TCRdb's copy carries only in-frame clones and drops some. The top ten clones hold approximately 1.9% of a sample with some 52,000 clones, over 70% of them seen once. Sequencing was done on a sample of memory CD4+ T cells from blood. Receptors were obtained from an adult in good health and CMV-seropositive. CDR3s include the opening cysteine and the closing phenylalanine or tryptophan. A D gene is named only where the DNA matches it firmly. A row's size may be missing; if present it is once, few, many or a size class.

D gene: NA; CDR3 length: 14; J gene: TRBJ1-5; V gene: TRBV7-2; clone size: NA; CDR3 protein: CASSHGTSNQPQHF; CDR3 DNA: TGTGCCAGCAGCCACGGGACCAGCAATCAGCCCCAGCATTTT
D gene: NA; CDR3 length: 12; J gene: TRBJ2-3; V gene: TRBV27; clone size: NA; CDR3 protein: CASRTSTDTQYF; CDR3 DNA: TGTGCCAGCCGGACTAGCACAGATACGCAGTATTTT
D gene: TRBD1; CDR3 length: 15; J gene: TRBJ2-3; V gene: TRBV18; clone size: NA; CDR3 protein: CASSERGQGADTQYF; CDR3 DNA: TGTGCCAGCTCGGAGCGGGGACAGGGTGCAGATACGCAGTATTTT
D gene: NA; CDR3 length: 15; J gene: TRBJ1-1; V gene: TRBV14; clone size: NA; CDR3 protein: CASSHLTGRGTEAFF; CDR3 DNA: TGTGCCAGCAGCCACCTTACAGGGCGGGGGACTGAAGCTTTCTTT
D gene: NA; CDR3 length: 12; J gene: TRBJ2-5; V gene: TRBV5-1; clone size: NA; CDR3 protein: CASTASRETQYF; CDR3 DNA: TGCGCCAGCACCGCCTCGAGGGAGACCCAGTACTTC
D gene: NA; CDR3 length: 14; J gene: TRBJ2-1; V gene: TRBV25-1; clone size: NA; CDR3 protein: CASRGSKAYNEQFF; CDR3 DNA: TGTGCCAGCAGGGGGAGTAAGGCCTACAATGAGCAGTTCTTC
D gene: NA; CDR3 length: 15; J gene: TRBJ2-2; V gene: TRBV2; clone size: NA; CDR3 protein: CASSAQGMGTGELFF; CDR3 DNA: TGTGCCAGCAGTGCGCAGGGGATGGGCACCGGGGAGCTGTTTTTT
D gene: TRBD2; CDR3 length: 17; J gene: TRBJ2-2; V gene: TRBV7-2; clone size: once; CDR3 protein: CASSPHPAGGSGGELFF; CDR3 DNA: TGTGCCAGCAGCCCCCACCCAGCGGGAGGGTCCGGAGGGGAGCTGTTTTTT
D gene: NA; CDR3 length: 14; J gene: TRBJ2-7; V gene: TRBV6-5; clone size: NA; CDR3 protein: CASRPTATSYEQYF; CDR3 DNA: TGTGCCAGCAGGCCGACAGCGACTTCCTACGAGCAGTACTTC
D gene: NA; CDR3 length: 15; J gene: TRBJ1-1; V gene: TRBV7-3; clone size: NA; CDR3 protein: CASSFSGRGLTEAFF; CDR3 DNA: TGTGCCAGCAGCTTTTCTGGCAGGGGATTGACTGAAGCTTTCTTT
D gene: NA; CDR3 length: 13; J gene: TRBJ2-3; V gene: TRBV7-3; clone size: NA; CDR3 protein: CASSLGRADTQYF; CDR3 DNA: TGTGCCAGCAGCTTAGGCCGAGCAGATACGCAGTATTTT
D gene: TRBD1; CDR3 length: 15; J gene: TRBJ2-1; V gene: TRBV6-5; clone size: NA; CDR3 protein: CASFPAGTGYNEQFF; CDR3 DNA: TGTGCCAGCTTTCCAGCCGGGACAGGCTACAATGAGCAGTTCTTC
D gene: TRBD1; CDR3 length: 15; J gene: TRBJ1-2; V gene: TRBV5-4; clone size: NA; CDR3 protein: CASSIPGQGYYGYTF; CDR3 DNA: TGTGCCAGCAGCATTCCGGGACAGGGGTACTATGGCTACACCTTC
D gene: NA; CDR3 length: 14; J gene: TRBJ1-1; V gene: TRBV30; clone size: few; CDR3 protein: CAWSLGGAVHEAFF; CDR3 DNA: TGTGCCTGGAGTCTCGGCGGGGCAGTACACGAAGCTTTCTTT
D gene: NA; CDR3 length: 14; J gene: TRBJ1-3; V gene: TRBV7-2; clone size: NA; CDR3 protein: CASSTGFSGNTIYF; CDR3 DNA: TGTGCCAGCAGCACAGGGTTCTCTGGAAACACCATATATTTT
D gene: NA; CDR3 length: 13; J gene: TRBJ1-1; V gene: TRBV7-2; clone size: few; CDR3 protein: CASSLGKNTEAFF; CDR3 DNA: TGTGCCAGCAGCTTAGGTAAGAACACTGAAGCTTTCTTT
D gene: NA; CDR3 length: 16; J gene: TRBJ2-2; V gene: TRBV11-2; clone size: few; CDR3 protein: CASSLDKARRVGELFF; CDR3 DNA: TGTGCCAGCAGCTTAGATAAGGCTAGAAGGGTCGGGGAGCTGTTTTTT
D gene: TRBD2; CDR3 length: 18; J gene: TRBJ2-3; V gene: TRBV9; clone size: NA; CDR3 protein: CASSVRGPTSGRTDTQYF; CDR3 DNA: TGTGCCAGCAGCGTACGGGGACCGACTAGCGGGAGGACAGATACGCAGTATTTT
D gene: TRBD2; CDR3 length: 15; J gene: TRBJ2-5; V gene: TRBV2; clone size: NA; CDR3 protein: CASSGLAGIGETQYF; CDR3 DNA: TGTGCCAGCAGTGGACTAGCGGGAATCGGAGAGACCCAGTACTTC
D gene: TRBD1; CDR3 length: 18; J gene: TRBJ1-3; V gene: TRBV7-2; clone size: NA; CDR3 protein: CASSWDRGTAGSGNTIYF; CDR3 DNA: TGTGCCAGCAGCTGGGACAGGGGGACAGCTGGCTCTGGAAACACCATATATTTT
D gene: NA; CDR3 length: 15; J gene: TRBJ2-3; V gene: TRBV18; clone size: NA; CDR3 protein: CASSPQDPSTDTQYF; CDR3 DNA: TGTGCCAGCTCACCACAGGATCCTAGCACAGATACGCAGTATTTT
D gene: NA; CDR3 length: 12; J gene: TRBJ1-2; V gene: TRBV7-2; clone size: NA; CDR3 protein: CASSRTVYGYTF; CDR3 DNA: TGTGCCAGCAGCAGGACGGTTTATGGCTACACCTTC
D gene: NA; CDR3 length: 11; J gene: TRBJ2-7; V gene: TRBV20-1; clone size: NA; CDR3 protein: CSARDQREQYF; CDR3 DNA: TGCAGTGCTAGAGACCAGCGTGAGCAGTACTTC
D gene: NA; CDR3 length: 15; J gene: TRBJ1-1; V gene: TRBV10-3; clone size: NA; CDR3 protein: CAISEYGTERSEAFF; CDR3 DNA: TGTGCCATCAGTGAGTATGGGACCGAGAGGAGTGAAGCTTTCTTT
D gene: NA; CDR3 length: 15; J gene: TRBJ1-2; V gene: TRBV7-8; clone size: NA; CDR3 protein: CASSLAGGANYGYTF; CDR3 DNA: TGTGCCAGCAGCTTAGCGGGCGGAGCTAACTATGGCTACACCTTC
D gene: NA; CDR3 length: 13; J gene: TRBJ1-1; V gene: TRBV7-9; clone size: NA; CDR3 protein: CASSSTGEAEAFF; CDR3 DNA: TGTGCCAGCTCGTCTACGGGCGAGGCTGAAGCTTTCTTT
D gene: TRBD1; CDR3 length: 13; J gene: TRBJ1-5; V gene: TRBV6-6; clone size: NA; CDR3 protein: CASSRQGGQPQHF; CDR3 DNA: TGTGCCAGCAGCCGACAGGGTGGACAGCCCCAGCATTTT
D gene: NA; CDR3 length: 13; J gene: TRBJ2-3; V gene: TRBV7-9; clone size: NA; CDR3 protein: CASSLAGPDTQYF; CDR3 DNA: TGTGCCAGCAGCTTGGCCGGCCCAGATACGCAGTATTTT
D gene: NA; CDR3 length: 18; J gene: TRBJ1-6; V gene: TRBV4-3; clone size: once; CDR3 protein: CASSPVQGPSSYNSPLHF; CDR3 DNA: TGCGCCAGCAGCCCAGTTCAGGGGCCCAGCTCCTATAATTCACCCCTCCACTTT
D gene: TRBD1; CDR3 length: 14; J gene: TRBJ2-3; V gene: TRBV11-1; clone size: NA; CDR3 protein: CASSLGQRTDTQYF; CDR3 DNA: TGTGCCAGCAGCTTGGGACAGCGCACAGATACGCAGTATTTT
D gene: NA; CDR3 length: 14; J gene: TRBJ2-7; V gene: TRBV5-4; clone size: NA; CDR3 protein: CASSHYSASYEQYF; CDR3 DNA: TGTGCCAGCAGCCATTATAGCGCCTCCTACGAGCAGTACTTC
D gene: TRBD2; CDR3 length: 15; J gene: TRBJ2-1; V gene: TRBV7-3; clone size: NA; CDR3 protein: CASSKLAGAYNEQFF; CDR3 DNA: TGTGCCAGCAGCAAACTAGCGGGAGCTTACAATGAGCAGTTCTTC
D gene: NA; CDR3 length: 16; J gene: TRBJ2-2; V gene: TRBV11-2; clone size: NA; CDR3 protein: CASRSMDYNPTGELFF; CDR3 DNA: TGTGCCAGCAGGTCTATGGACTACAACCCAACCGGGGAGCTGTTTTTT
D gene: NA; CDR3 length: 12; J gene: TRBJ2-2; V gene: TRBV5-6; clone size: NA; CDR3 protein: CASSLVNGELFF; CDR3 DNA: TGTGCCAGCAGCTTAGTGAACGGGGAGCTGTTTTTT
D gene: NA; CDR3 length: 13; J gene: TRBJ1-1; V gene: TRBV6-6; clone size: NA; CDR3 protein: CASSYQGRTEAFF; CDR3 DNA: TGTGCCAGCAGTTACCAGGGGAGAACTGAAGCTTTCTTT
D gene: TRBD1; CDR3 length: 15; J gene: TRBJ1-1; V gene: TRBV7-9; clone size: few; CDR3 protein: CASSFLGTGYTEAFF; CDR3 DNA: TGTGCCAGCAGCTTCCTTGGGACAGGGTACACTGAAGCTTTCTTT
D gene: NA; CDR3 length: 13; J gene: TRBJ1-2; V gene: TRBV19; clone size: NA; CDR3 protein: CASSIEGVYGYTF; CDR3 DNA: TGTGCCAGTAGTATAGAAGGGGTCTATGGCTACACCTTC
D gene: NA; CDR3 length: 15; J gene: TRBJ2-1; V gene: TRBV15; clone size: few; CDR3 protein: CATSVQQGLYNEQFF; CDR3 DNA: TGTGCCACCAGCGTCCAACAGGGCCTCTACAATGAGCAGTTCTTC